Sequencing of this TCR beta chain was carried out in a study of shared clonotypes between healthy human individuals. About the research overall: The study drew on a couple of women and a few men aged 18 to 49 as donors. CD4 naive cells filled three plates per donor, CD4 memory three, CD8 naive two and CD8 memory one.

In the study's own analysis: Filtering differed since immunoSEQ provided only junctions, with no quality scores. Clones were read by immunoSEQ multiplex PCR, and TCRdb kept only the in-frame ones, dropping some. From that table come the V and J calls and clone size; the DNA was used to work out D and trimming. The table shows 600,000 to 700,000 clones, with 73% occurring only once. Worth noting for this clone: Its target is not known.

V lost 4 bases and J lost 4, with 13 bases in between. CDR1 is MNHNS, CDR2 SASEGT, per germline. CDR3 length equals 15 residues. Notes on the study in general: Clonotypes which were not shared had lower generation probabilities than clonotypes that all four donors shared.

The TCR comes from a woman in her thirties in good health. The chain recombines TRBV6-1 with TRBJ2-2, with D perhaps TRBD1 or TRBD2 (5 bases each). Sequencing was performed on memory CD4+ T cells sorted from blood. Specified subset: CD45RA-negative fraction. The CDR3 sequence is CASSAQPGSTGELFF. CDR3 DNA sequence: TGTGCCAGCAGTGCACAACCAGGGAGCACCGGGGAGCTGTTTTTT.